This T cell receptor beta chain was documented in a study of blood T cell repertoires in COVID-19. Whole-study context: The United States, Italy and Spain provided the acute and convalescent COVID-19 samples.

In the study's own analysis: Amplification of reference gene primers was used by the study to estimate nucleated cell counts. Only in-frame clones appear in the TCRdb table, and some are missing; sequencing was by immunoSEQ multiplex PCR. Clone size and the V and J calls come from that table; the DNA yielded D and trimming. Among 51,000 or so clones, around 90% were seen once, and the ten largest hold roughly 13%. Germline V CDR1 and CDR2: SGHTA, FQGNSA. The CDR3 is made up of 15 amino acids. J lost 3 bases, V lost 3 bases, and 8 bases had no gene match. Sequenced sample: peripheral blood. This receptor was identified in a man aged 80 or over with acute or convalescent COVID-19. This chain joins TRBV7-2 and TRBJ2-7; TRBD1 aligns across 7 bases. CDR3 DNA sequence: TGTGCCAGCAGCTTCGACCCGGCAGGGGGCTACGAGCAGTACTTC. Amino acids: CASSFDPAGGYEQYF.